Measured by frequency, the clone carrying this T cell receptor (beta chain) is medium-sized. Its antigen is as yet unknown. UMI-labeled 5' RACE yielded the TCR beta libraries. How the authors handled the data: Individual TCR beta libraries contained between about 3,000 and 18,000 functional CDR3 beta clonotypes each. TCRdb re-called the 5' RACE reads and gives one entry per CDR3 protein, without DNA. These V and J calls rely on TCRdb rather than the paper's analysis. The sample is made up of 3,000 to 4,500 distinct CDR3 sequences, and the top ten hold 20% of it. This sample is part of a study of human CD8 memory T cell subsets. Study conclusions and caveats: The Chao1 estimates suggested that precursor exhausted T cells were less diverse than stem-like memory T cells. While effector memory cells differed, stem-like memory and precursor exhausted T cells had similarly high diversity.

Negative magnetic separation enriched total CD8+ T cells. The CDR3 is 14 residues long. CDR1 is SGHTA, CDR2 FQGTGA, per germline. The chain has TRBV7-3 and TRBJ2-7; TCRdb reports TRBD1, a call that lacks DNA to check it against. Sequenced input: CD8+ T cells from PBMCs. The TCR originated in a human donor in good health. CDR3 residues: CASSPAGGTYEQYF.